This T cell receptor (beta chain) was obtained from a study of blood T cell repertoires in COVID-19. On the study more broadly: Sites across the United States, Italy and Spain contributed samples from acute and convalescent COVID-19. PBMCs, B-cell-depleted T cells, or T cells were the source of the cDNA or gDNA that made up the material.

The germline V gene has CDR1 MGHRA and CDR2 YSYEKL. Trimming cost V 1 base and J 6 bases, with 19 bases left between them. The CDR3 loop spans 17 amino acids. Per the authors' pipeline: Quantification of nucleated cells was approximated via reference gene primer amplification. Generated by immunoSEQ multiplex PCR, the TCRdb table keeps only in-frame clones and is missing some. Clone size and V and J calls were adopted from that table, with D and trimming inferred from the DNA. Among under 450,000 clones, more than 65% were seen once, and the ten largest hold more than 0.85%. Sequenced sample: peripheral blood. The sequence derives from a human donor with acute or convalescent COVID-19. The donor label of this sample is uncertain. The chain couples TRBV4-1 to TRBJ2-1; tentatively, D is TRBD2 (6 bases). As DNA, the CDR3 is TGCGCCAGCAGCCAAGCCCTTGGAGGGCCGTTTTCCAATGAGCAGTTCTTC. It codes for CASSQALGGPFSNEQFF.